What follows is one TCR beta chain and its context. The antigen is undetermined. This sample was included in a study of T cell repertoires in cytomegalovirus infection. Across the study: From public TCR beta signatures came an indication of both CMV infection and matching HLA type. Study-level points and caveats: It was HLA-C-restricted CMV-specific TCR beta clonotypes that dominated the response ex vivo.

Using its own MiXCR run on the reads, TCRdb lists one record per CDR3 protein. Of around 240,000 distinct CDR3 sequences in the sample, 20% to 25% were seen once. Germline trimming cut 0 bases from V and 3 bases from J; bases unmatched to any gene: 10. Germline V gives CDR1 KGHSH, CDR2 LQKENI. The CDR3 covers 17 residues. This clonotype originated in a human donor in good health (CMV status not recorded). Some clones in this sample may be carry-over from other donors' samples. The sample taken for sequencing was CD8+ T cells from PBMCs. The gene calls are TRBV18 and TRBJ2-7, with 8 nucleotides matching TRBD1. The CDR3 DNA sequence: TGTGCCAGCTCACCACCCATGGAGACAGGGGACTTCTACGAGCAGTACTTC. Its translation: CASSPPMETGDFYEQYF.